This paragraph reports one T cell receptor (beta chain). Its matching antigen is unknown. Germline-derived CDR1 and CDR2 are SGHTA and FQGNSA. Trimming took off 5 bases at V and 11 bases at J, with 15 bases between the two ends. The CDR3 is 12 residues long. This sample is drawn from a study of CD8+ T cells in alopecia areata. Broader study findings: There were also resident alphabeta T cells of normal skin sequenced in scalp samples.

Treatment noted: oral pan-JAK inhibitor, 5-10 mg twice daily. As part of sample collection, lesional scalp punch biopsies and peripheral blood were taken from alopecia areata patients. Reverse transcription of extracted RNA yielded cDNA, which provided the sequencing template. Method: immunoSEQ multiplex PCR; TCRdb's copy keeps in-frame clones and lacks some. The data contain 6,900 or so clones, around 70% of them seen just once; the ten biggest clones take up 16%. The chain links TRBV7-2 to TRBJ1-1; D unclear. The clonotype was recovered from a human donor with alopecia areata. The material was skin, obtained at week 4, from a patient treated with tofacitinib. As DNA, the CDR3 is TGTGCCAGCAGCCCAATAGACGCGGCGGCTTTCTTT. It specifies CASSPIDAAAFF.